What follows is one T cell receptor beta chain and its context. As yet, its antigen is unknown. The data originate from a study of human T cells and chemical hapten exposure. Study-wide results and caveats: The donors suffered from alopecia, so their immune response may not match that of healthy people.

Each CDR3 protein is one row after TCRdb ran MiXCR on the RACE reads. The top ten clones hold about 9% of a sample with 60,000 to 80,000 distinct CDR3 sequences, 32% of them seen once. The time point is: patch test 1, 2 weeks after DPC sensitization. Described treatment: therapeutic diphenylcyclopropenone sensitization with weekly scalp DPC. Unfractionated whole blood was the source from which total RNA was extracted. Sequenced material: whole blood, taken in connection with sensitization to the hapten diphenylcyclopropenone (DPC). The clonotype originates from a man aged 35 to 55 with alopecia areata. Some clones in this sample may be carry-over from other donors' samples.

CDR3 sequence reads: CSARPFSGRVDTQYF. The CDR3 DNA follows: TGCAGTGCTAGACCATTTAGCGGGAGGGTGGATACGCAGTATTTT. J is TRBJ2-3 and V is TRBV20-1; 11 positions agree with TRBD2. The V gene end was trimmed by 2 bases and the J gene end by 6 bases; junction bases not matched to a gene: 7. Germline CDR1 DFQATT, CDR2 SNEGSKA (reference sequence). This CDR3 spans 15 amino acids.